Below, 9 T cell receptor beta chains from the same sample are listed, as sequenced in a study of early T cells in non-severe SARS-CoV-2 infection. TCRdb reanalysed the 5' RACE reads using MiXCR and keeps one entry per CDR3 protein. The sample has under 70,000 distinct CDR3 sequences, 5.9% seen once. Sequences were derived from whole blood, sampled at baseline. The receptors originated from an adult who was a healthcare worker with PCR-confirmed SARS-CoV-2 infection or an uninfected control (not recorded which).

This chain's CDR3 is CASSYWSTGELFF. The CDR3 DNA sequence: TGTGCCAGCAGTTACTGGTCGACCGGGGAGCTGTTTTTT. The chain links TRBV6-2 or TRBV6-3 to TRBJ2-2; no reliable D call. The V end lost 1 base, the J end lost 5 bases, and 5 bases lay between the germline ends. The germline V gene encodes CDR1 MNHEY and CDR2 SVGEGT. The CDR3 is 13 residues long.

This clonotype occurred many times. V gene TRBV4-3 combines with J gene TRBJ2-2; 7 nucleotides match TRBD2. This CDR3 has 15 amino acids. CDR1 and CDR2 (germline): LGHNA, YSLEER. V was clipped by 1 base and J by 7 bases; unmatched bases: 6. The CDR3 nucleotides are TGCGCCAGCAGCCAAGGTGGTAGCGGGTTCGGGGAGCTGTTTTTT. Translating gives CASSQGGSGFGELFF.

This sequence joins TRBV10-3 and TRBJ2-5, with 7 bases aligning to TRBD2. Trimming cost V 11 bases and J 5 bases; bases outside gene matches: 11. The CDR3 is 13 amino acids. Germline CDR1 ENHRY, CDR2 SYGVKD. The CDR3 DNA reads as TGTGCCCAAGCTTCGGGGGACTATGAGACCCAGTACTTC. Its protein product is CAQASGDYETQYF.

V usage is TRBV9 and J usage is TRBJ2-3; D gene unclear. CDR1 is SGDLS and CDR2 is YYNGEE in the germline V gene. The CDR3 sequence is 13 residues long. Between the trimmed V and J ends, which lost 4 bases and 2 bases, there was a span of 8 bases. Written as DNA, the CDR3 is TGTGCCAGCAGCACCGGACCCACAGATACGCAGTATTTT. It yields the protein CASSTGPTDTQYF. The variable domain in full, with the rest retrieved from reference TRBV9 and TRBJ2-3, is DSGVTQTPKHLITATGQRVTLRCSPRSGDLSVYWYQQSLDQGLQFLIQYYNGEERAKGNILERFSAQQFPDLHSELNLSSLELGDSALYFCASSTGPTDTQYFGPGTRLTVL.

This clonotype was seen many times. The chain is built from TRBV18 and TRBJ1-2, with 7 bases lining up with TRBD1. The V gene end was trimmed by 3 bases and the J gene end by 2 bases; junction bases not matched to a gene: 0. CDR3 size: 13 residues. Germline V CDR1 and CDR2: KGHSH, LQKENI. The chain's CDR3 is CASSPGQNYGYTF. For the CDR3, the DNA is TGTGCCAGCTCACCGGGACAGAACTATGGCTACACCTTC.

This clonotype was observed at least ten times. The rearrangement joins TRBV29-1 to TRBJ2-1, with 8 bases identical to TRBD1. Germline CDR1 is SQVTM and CDR2 is ANQGSEA. The CDR3 loop spans 14 amino acids. The ends lost 6 bases at V and 4 bases at J; junction bases unmatched: 8. The CDR3 sequence: CSVRTGPDYNEQFF. Here the CDR3 DNA reads TGCAGCGTCCGGACAGGGCCCGATTACAATGAGCAGTTCTTC.

This clonotype was seen repeatedly, ten times or more. V gene TRBV12-5 combines with J gene TRBJ1-3; TRBD1 might be the D (5 bases). CDR1 and CDR2 (germline): LGHNT, FRNRAP. CDR3 length: 17 residues. The V end was cut by 7 bases, the J end by 0 bases, with 19 bases between. The CDR3 is CASVPWGRSYSGNTIYF. The CDR3 DNA follows: TGTGCTAGTGTTCCATGGGGCAGGTCCTACTCTGGAAACACCATATATTTT.

This clonotype was found a few times. The V call is TRBV5-4, the J call TRBJ2-7, with D maybe TRBD1 (5 bases). Germline V gene lookup returns CDR1 SGHNT and CDR2 YYREEE (reference sequence). The CDR3 runs to 14 residues. Deletions cut 0 bases from V and 4 bases from J, with 11 bases between. The CDR3 sequence is CASSLDGKGYEQYF. CDR3 DNA sequence: TGTGCCAGCAGCTTGGACGGCAAGGGGTACGAGCAGTACTTC.

The table lists this clonotype with many counts. This chain links TRBV20-1 with TRBJ2-7; 7 bases fit TRBD1. V was pared by 0 bases and J by 1 base, with 6 bases of the junction left unmatched. CDR1 is DFQATT, CDR2 SNEGSKA, per germline (reference sequence). This CDR3 comprises 15 residues. The CDR3 reads CSARDPRQGSYEQYF. The CDR3 nucleotides are TGCAGTGCTAGAGATCCCAGACAGGGATCCTACGAGCAGTACTTC.